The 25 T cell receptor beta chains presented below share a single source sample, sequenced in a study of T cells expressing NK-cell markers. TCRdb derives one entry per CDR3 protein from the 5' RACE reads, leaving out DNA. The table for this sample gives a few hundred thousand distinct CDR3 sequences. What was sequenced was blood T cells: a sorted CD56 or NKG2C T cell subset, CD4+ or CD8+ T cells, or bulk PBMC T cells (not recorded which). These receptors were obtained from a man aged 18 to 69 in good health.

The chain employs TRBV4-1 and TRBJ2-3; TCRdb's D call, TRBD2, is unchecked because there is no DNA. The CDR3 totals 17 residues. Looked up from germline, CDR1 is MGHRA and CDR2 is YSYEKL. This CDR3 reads CASSQALSTSVADTQYF.

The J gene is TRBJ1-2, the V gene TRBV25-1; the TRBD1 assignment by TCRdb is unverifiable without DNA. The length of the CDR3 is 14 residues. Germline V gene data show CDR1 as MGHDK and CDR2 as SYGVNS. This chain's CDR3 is CASSRDRGSYGYTF.

The CDR3 reads CASSLAGQKAFF. The V and J genes are TRBV7-8 and TRBJ1-1. Germline CDR1 is SGHVS and CDR2 is FQNEAQ. The CDR3 spans 12 residues.

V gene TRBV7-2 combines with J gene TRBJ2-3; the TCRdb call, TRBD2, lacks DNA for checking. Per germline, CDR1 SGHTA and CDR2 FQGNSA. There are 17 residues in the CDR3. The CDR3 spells CASSSVPSGGPTDTQYF.

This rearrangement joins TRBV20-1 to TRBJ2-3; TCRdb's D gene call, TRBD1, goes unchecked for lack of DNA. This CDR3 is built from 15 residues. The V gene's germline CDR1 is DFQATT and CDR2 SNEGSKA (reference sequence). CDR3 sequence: CSARDFPRGADTQYF.

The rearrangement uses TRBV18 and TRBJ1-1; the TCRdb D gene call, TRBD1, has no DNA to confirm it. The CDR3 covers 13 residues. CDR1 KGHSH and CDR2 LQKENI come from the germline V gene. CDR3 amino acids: CASSSGTVGPAFF.

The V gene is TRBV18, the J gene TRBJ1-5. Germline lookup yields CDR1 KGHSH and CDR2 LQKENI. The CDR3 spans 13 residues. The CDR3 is CASSPLGDQPQHF.

CDR3 sequence reads: CASSQEGKLATWDEQFF. V is TRBV3-1 and J is TRBJ2-1; TCRdb's D call, TRBD2, is unchecked because there is no DNA. Germline V gene sequence: CDR1 LGHDT, CDR2 YNNKEL (reference sequence). CDR3 size: 17 residues.

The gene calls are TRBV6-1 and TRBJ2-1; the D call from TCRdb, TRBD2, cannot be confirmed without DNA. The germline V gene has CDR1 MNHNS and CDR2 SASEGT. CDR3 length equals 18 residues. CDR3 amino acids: CASSRRGVAGELGNEQFF.

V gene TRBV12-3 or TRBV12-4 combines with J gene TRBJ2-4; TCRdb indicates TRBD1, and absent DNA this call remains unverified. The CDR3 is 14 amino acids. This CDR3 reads CASSPDRVKNIQYF.

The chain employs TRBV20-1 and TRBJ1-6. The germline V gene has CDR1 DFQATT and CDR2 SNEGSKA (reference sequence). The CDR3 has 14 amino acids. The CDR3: CSARWTTEYSPLHF.

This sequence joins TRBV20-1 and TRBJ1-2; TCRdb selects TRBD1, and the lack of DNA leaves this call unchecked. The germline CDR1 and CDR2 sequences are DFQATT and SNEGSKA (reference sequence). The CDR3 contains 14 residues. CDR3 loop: CSARGGDGPYGYTF.

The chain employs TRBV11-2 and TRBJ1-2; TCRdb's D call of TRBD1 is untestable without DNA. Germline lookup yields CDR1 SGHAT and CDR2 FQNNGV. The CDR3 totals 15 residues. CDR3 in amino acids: CASSPPGPANYGYTF.

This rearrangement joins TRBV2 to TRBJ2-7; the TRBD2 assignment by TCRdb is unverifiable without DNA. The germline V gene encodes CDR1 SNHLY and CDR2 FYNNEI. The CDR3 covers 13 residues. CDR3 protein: CASSEPQRNEQYF. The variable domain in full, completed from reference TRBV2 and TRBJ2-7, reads EPEVTQTPSHQVTQMGQEVILRCVPISNHLYFYWYRQILGQKVEFLVSFYNNEISEKSEIFDDQFSVERPDGSNFTLKIRSTKLEDSAMYFCASSEPQRNEQYFGPGTRLTVT.

CDR3 sequence reads: CAIKEFGLTTDTQYF. V is TRBV10-3 and J is TRBJ2-3; TCRdb lists TRBD2, though no DNA is available to test this call. Germline V gene lookup returns CDR1 ENHRY and CDR2 SYGVKD. There are 15 residues in the CDR3.

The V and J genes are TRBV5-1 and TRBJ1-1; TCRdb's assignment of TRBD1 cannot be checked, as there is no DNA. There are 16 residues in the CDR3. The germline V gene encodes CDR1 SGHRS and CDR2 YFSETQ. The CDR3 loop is CASRKGGDPINTEAFF.

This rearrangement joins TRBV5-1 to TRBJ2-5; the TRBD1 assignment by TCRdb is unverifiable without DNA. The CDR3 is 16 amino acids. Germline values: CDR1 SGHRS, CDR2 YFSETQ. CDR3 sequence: CASSLREKVRGETQYF.

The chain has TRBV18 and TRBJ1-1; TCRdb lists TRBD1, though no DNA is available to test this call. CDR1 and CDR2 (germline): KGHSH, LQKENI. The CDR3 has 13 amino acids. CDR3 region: CASSQTVNDEAFF.

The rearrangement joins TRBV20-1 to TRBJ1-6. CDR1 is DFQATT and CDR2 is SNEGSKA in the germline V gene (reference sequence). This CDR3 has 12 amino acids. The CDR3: CSAREPGRALHF.

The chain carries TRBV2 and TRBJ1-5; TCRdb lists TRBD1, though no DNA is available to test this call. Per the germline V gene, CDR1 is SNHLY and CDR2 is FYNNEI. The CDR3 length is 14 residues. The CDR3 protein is CASSEGSEGQPQHF.

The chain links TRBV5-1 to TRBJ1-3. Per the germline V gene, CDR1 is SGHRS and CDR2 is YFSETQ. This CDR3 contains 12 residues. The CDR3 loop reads CASSLDGNTIYF.

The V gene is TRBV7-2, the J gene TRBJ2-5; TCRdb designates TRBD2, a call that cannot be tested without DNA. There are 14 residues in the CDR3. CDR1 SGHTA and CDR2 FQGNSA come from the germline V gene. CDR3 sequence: CASSTRLAEETQYF. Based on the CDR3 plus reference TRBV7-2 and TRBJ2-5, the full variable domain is GAGVSQSPSNKVTEKGKDVELRCDPISGHTALYWYRQSLGQGLEFLIYFQGNSAPDKSGLPSDRFSAERTGGSVSTLTIQRTQQEDSAVYLCASSTRLAEETQYFGPGTRLLVL.

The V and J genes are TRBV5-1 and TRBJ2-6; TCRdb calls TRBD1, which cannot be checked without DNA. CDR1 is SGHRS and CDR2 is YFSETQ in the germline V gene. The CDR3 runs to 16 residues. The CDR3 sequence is CASRAGTYSGANVLTF.

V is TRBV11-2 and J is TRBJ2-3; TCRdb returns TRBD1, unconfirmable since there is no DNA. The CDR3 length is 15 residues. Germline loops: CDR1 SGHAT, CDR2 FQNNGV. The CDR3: CASSLARGRHVTQYF.

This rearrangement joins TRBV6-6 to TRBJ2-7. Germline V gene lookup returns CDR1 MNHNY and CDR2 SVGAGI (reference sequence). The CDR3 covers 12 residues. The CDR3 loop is CASGFSSYEQYF.